This T cell receptor (beta chain) is drawn from a study of cytotoxic CD8 clonotypes in ibrutinib-treated CLL. Some clones are missing from TCRdb's copy, which holds only in-frame ones; the method was immunoSEQ multiplex PCR. The repertoire holds more than 200,000 clones, with over 65% as singletons. CDR1 and CDR2 (germline): SNHLY, FYNNEI. The V gene lost 6 bases and the J gene lost 2 bases, with 13 bases spanning the gap. The CDR3 sequence is 14 residues long. This chain uses TRBV2 with TRBJ1-2; D remains ambiguous. The clonotype originates from a human donor with chronic lymphocytic leukemia. The starting material was PBMCs, obtained after 12 months of ibrutinib treatment. The CDR3 loop reads CASRLQTMNYGYTF. CDR3 sequence (DNA): TGTGCCAGCAGGTTACAGACTATGAACTATGGCTACACCTTC.